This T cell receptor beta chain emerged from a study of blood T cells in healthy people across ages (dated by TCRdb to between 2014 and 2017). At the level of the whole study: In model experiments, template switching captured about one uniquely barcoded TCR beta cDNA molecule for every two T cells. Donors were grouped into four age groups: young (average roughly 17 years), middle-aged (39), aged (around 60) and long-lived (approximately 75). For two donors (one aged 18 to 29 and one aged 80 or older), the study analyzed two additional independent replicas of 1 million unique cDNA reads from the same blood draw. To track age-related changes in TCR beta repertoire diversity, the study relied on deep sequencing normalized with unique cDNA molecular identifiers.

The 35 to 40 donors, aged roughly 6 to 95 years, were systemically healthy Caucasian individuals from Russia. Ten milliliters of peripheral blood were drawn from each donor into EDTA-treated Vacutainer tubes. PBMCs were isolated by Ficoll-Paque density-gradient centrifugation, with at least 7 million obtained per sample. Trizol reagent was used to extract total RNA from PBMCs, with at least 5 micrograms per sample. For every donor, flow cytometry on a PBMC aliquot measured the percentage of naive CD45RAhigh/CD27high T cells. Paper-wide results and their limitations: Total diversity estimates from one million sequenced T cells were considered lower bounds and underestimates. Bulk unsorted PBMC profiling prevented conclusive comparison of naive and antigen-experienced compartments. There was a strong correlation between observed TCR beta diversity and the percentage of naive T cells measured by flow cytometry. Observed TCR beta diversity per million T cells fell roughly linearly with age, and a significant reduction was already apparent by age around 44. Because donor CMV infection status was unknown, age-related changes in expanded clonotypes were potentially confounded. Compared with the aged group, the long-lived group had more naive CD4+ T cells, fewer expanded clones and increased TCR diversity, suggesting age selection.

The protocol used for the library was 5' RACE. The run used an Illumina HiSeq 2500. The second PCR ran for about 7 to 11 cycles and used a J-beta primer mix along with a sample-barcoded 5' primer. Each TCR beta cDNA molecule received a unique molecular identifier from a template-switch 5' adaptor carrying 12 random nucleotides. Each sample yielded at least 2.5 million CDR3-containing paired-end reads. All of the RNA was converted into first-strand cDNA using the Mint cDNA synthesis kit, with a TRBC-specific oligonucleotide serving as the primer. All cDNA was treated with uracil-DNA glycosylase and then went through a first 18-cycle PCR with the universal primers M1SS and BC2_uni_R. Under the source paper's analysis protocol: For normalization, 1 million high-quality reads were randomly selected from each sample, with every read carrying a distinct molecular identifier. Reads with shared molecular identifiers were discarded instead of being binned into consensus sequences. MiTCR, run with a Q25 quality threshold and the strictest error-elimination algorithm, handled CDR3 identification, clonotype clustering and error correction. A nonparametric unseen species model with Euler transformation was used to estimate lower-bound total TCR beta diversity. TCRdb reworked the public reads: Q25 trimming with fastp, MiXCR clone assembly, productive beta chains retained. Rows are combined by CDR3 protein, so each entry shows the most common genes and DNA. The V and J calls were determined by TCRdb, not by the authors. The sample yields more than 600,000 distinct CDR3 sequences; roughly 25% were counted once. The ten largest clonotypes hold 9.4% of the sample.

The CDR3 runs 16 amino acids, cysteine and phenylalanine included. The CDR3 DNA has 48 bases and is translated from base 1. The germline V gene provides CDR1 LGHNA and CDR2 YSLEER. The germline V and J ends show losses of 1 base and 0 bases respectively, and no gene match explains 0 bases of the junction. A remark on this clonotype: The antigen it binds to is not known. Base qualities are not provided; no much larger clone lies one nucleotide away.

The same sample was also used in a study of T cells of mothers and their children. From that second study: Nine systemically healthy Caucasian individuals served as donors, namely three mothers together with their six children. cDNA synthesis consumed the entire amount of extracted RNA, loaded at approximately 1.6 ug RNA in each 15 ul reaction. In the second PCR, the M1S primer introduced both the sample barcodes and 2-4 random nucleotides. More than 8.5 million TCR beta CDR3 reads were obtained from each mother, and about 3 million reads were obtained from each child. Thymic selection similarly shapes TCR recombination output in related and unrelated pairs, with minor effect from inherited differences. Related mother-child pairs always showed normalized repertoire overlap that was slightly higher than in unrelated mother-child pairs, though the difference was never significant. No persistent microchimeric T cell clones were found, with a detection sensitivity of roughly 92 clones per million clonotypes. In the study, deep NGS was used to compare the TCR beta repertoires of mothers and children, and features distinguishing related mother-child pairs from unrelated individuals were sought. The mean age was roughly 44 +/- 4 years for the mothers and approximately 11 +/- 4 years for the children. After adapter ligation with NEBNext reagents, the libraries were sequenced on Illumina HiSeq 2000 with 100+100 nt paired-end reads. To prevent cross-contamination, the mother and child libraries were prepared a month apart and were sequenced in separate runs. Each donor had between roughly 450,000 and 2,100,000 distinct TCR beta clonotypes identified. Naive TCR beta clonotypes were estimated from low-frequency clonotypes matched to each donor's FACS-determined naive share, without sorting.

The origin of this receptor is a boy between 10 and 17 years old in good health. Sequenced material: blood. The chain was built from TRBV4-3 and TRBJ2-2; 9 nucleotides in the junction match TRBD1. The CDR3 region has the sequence CASSQGTGANTGELFF. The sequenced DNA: TGCGCCAGCAGCCAAGGGACAGGGGCGAACACCGGGGAGCTGTTTTTT.